Below, 23 T cell receptor beta chains from the same sample are listed, as sequenced in a study of T cells in Graves' hyperthyroidism and ophthalmopathy. RNA transcripts gave rise to amplified TCR beta CDR3 regions. When the TCR CDR3 underwent first-round RT-PCR, the HTBI primer set was used. Each CDR3 protein gets one entry after TCRdb re-called the multiplex PCR reads with MiXCR. In the table there are under 350,000 distinct CDR3 sequences, roughly 15% of which are singletons. The sample was blood. These receptors all come from a woman aged 35 to 49 with Graves' ophthalmopathy.

As to this clonotype: One end of the junction does not line up with germline, which may come from a read error. The chain uses TRBV11-3 and TRBJ2-1; D not resolved. The CDR3 length is 14 residues. The V gene's germline CDR1 is SGHNT and CDR2 YENEEA. The CDR3 protein is CASSRDGRWNGQFF. For the CDR3, the DNA is TGTGCCAGCAGCAGGGATGGCAGGTGGAATGGGCAGTTCTTC.

This clonotype was detected ten times or more. The chain carries TRBV12-5 and TRBJ2-1, with TRBD2 matching over 13 bases. V trimming: 7 bases; J trimming: 7 bases; junction bases outside the gene matches: 10. The CDR3 is 16 residues long. Germline V gene data show CDR1 as LGHNT and CDR2 as FRNRAP. The CDR3 loop is CASAPRLAGGKNEQFF. CDR3 bases: TGTGCTAGTGCACCCCGACTAGCGGGAGGTAAAAATGAGCAGTTCTTC.

This clonotype was found many times. The rearrangement links TRBV29-1 to TRBJ2-7, with D uncertain. CDR3 size: 15 residues. Germline V gene data show CDR1 as SQVTM and CDR2 as ANQGSEA. Trimming pared 5 bases from V and 2 bases from J, leaving 19 bases between. The DNA of the CDR3 is TGCAGCGTTATTGGGGTAGAGCAATCCGCCTACGAGCAGTACTTC. Its protein product is CSVIGVEQSAYEQYF.

This clonotype was seen a few times. The chain recombines TRBV19 with TRBJ2-2; possibly TRBD1 for D (6 bases). With 7 bases removed from V and 4 bases from J, the gap between germline ends came to 16 bases. Germline-derived CDR1 and CDR2 are LNHDA and SQIVND (reference sequence). The CDR3 runs to 15 residues. The CDR3 DNA is TGTGCCAGTACCCGGACAGCCCTGGGCACCGGGGAGCTGTTTTTT. Residues: CASTRTALGTGELFF.

This clonotype was detected many times. This chain uses TRBV2 with TRBJ1-6; D is perhaps TRBD1 (5 bases). Per the germline V gene, CDR1 is SNHLY and CDR2 is FYNNEI. Trimming took off 6 bases at V and 10 bases at J, with 22 bases between the two ends. The CDR3 spans 16 residues. This chain's CDR3 is CASRHRDRLPGSPLHF. The CDR3 nucleotides read TGTGCCAGCAGACACCGGGACCGCCTCCCGGGGTCACCCCTCCACTTT.

The sample holds many counts of this clonotype. This chain joins TRBV12-5 and TRBJ2-2; tentatively, D is TRBD1 (5 bases). V was trimmed by 3 bases and J by 0 bases, leaving 11 bases between them. The CDR3 extends over 16 amino acids. From germline, CDR1 is LGHNT and CDR2 FRNRAP. As DNA, the CDR3 is TGTGCTAGTGGTTTATTTCTGGGGCCGAACACCGGGGAGCTGTTTTTT. Its protein is CASGLFLGPNTGELFF.

The V gene is TRBV29-1, the J gene TRBJ2-7, with D hard to call. Trimming took 3 bases from V and 2 from J, leaving 11 bases between them. Germline V CDR1 and CDR2: SQVTM, ANQGSEA. The CDR3 covers 13 residues. The CDR3 coding sequence is TGCAGCGTTGAGTGGTCAGGAACCTACGAGCAGTACTTC. Its translation is CSVEWSGTYEQYF.

This clonotype was observed a few times. This sequence joins TRBV4-1 and TRBJ2-1; no clear D gene. The CDR3 runs to 15 residues. V was shortened by 4 bases and J by 8 bases, with 18 bases between the two germline ends. Per germline, CDR1 MGHRA and CDR2 YSYEKL. The CDR3 coding sequence is TGCGCCAGCAGCCCCTCTGGTGTGCGATCCGATGAGCAGTTCTTC. Translation gives CASSPSGVRSDEQFF.

This clonotype was observed at least ten times. The CDR3 loop reads CASSPTRGSGVGNTGELFF. The CDR3 region has the DNA TGTGCCAGCAGTCCCACGCGGGGATCAGGTGTGGGAAACACCGGGGAGCTGTTTTTT. V and J are TRBV28 and TRBJ2-2; possible D gene TRBD2, 6 bases. Germline V gives CDR1 MDHEN, CDR2 SYDVKM. This CDR3 spans 19 amino acids. V was trimmed by 5 bases and J by 2 bases, leaving 24 bases between them.

The sample holds many counts of this clonotype. This rearrangement joins TRBV11-2 to TRBJ2-3, with TRBD1 matching 9 bases. The CDR3 runs to 16 residues. The V segment lost 3 bases and the J segment 1 base; nucleotides outside the gene matches: 5. Germline V CDR1 and CDR2: SGHAT, FQNNGV. The CDR3 nucleotides are TGTGCCAGCAGCTTCCCACAGGGGGCGCGCACAGATACGCAGTATTTT. Protein product: CASSFPQGARTDTQYF.

The rearrangement links TRBV5-1 to TRBJ1-1; no definite D call. Germline V lookup: CDR1 SGHRS, CDR2 YFSETQ. The CDR3 spans 16 residues. V was shortened by 3 bases and J by 3 bases, with 18 bases between the two germline ends. The chain's CDR3 is CASSWNPLGRDTEAFF. CDR3 coding DNA: TGCGCCAGCAGCTGGAACCCGCTAGGAAGGGACACTGAAGCTTTCTTT.

The genes are TRBV19 and TRBJ1-2; TRBD1 agrees at 7 bases. There are 12 residues in the CDR3. Germline loops: CDR1 LNHDA, CDR2 SQIVND (reference sequence). This chain's CDR3 is CALRGTDYGYTF. The CDR3 DNA is TGTGCTTTAAGGGGGACAGACTATGGCTACACCTTC. Variable domain in full (rest from reference TRBV19 and TRBJ1-2): DGGITQSPKYLFRKEGQNVTLSCEQNLNHDAMYWYRQDPGQGLRLIYYSQIVNDFQKGDIAEGYSVSREKKESFPLTVTSAQKNPTAFYLCALRGTDYGYTFGSGTRLTVV.

This clonotype has at least ten counts. CDR3 bases: TGTGCCAGCAGTTTGCGGGAGGGCTGGGAGCAGTTCTTC. Translating it yields CASSLREGWEQFF. The rearrangement joins TRBV12-3 or TRBV12-4 to TRBJ2-1; 9 bases agree with TRBD2. This CDR3 spans 13 amino acids. V trimming: 3 bases; J trimming: 10 bases; junction bases outside the gene matches: 4.

This clonotype has at least ten counts. The rearrangement joins TRBV24-1 to TRBJ1-1; maybe TRBD1 (6 bases). The CDR3 is 16 residues long. CDR1 and CDR2 (germline): KGHDR, SFDVKD. Trimming cost V 9 bases and J 0 bases, with 19 bases left between them. The CDR3, as DNA: TGTGCCACCCTCCGGGGACAATCAACCTTGAACACTGAAGCTTTCTTT. This codes for CATLRGQSTLNTEAFF.

This clonotype has just a few counts. The J gene is TRBJ1-6, the V gene TRBV27; D uncertain. The CDR3 has 14 residues. V gave up 3 bases and J gave up 9 bases, with 12 bases separating them. Germline V lookup: CDR1 MNHEY, CDR2 SMNVEV (reference sequence). The CDR3 reads CASSFGRLGSPLHF. The CDR3 region has the DNA TGTGCCAGCAGTTTTGGTAGGCTGGGTTCACCCCTCCACTTT.

This clonotype was seen at least ten times. The chain employs TRBV28 and TRBJ2-1; TRBD1 matches 8 bases. Germline V gives CDR1 MDHEN, CDR2 SYDVKM. With V trimmed by 6 bases and J by 3 bases, 4 bases remained unmatched. This CDR3 region has 14 residues. The CDR3: CASRRGQGYNEQFF. CDR3 in DNA: TGTGCCAGCAGACGTGGACAGGGCTACAATGAGCAGTTCTTC.

This clonotype has a count of ten or more. The CDR3 bases are TGTGCCAGCTCACCACGGACTAGCGGGAGGTACGAGCAGTACTTC. It specifies CASSPRTSGRYEQYF. This rearrangement joins TRBV18 to TRBJ2-7, with 14 bases that match TRBD2. The V gene's germline CDR1 is KGHSH and CDR2 LQKENI. The CDR3 has 15 residues. The V gene end was trimmed by 1 base and the J gene end by 4 bases; junction bases not matched to a gene: 0.

This clonotype was seen ten or more times. The chain carries TRBV7-2 and TRBJ1-5, with 7 bases lining up with TRBD1. V was pared by 3 bases and J by 6 bases, with 8 bases of the junction left unmatched. CDR1 is SGHTA and CDR2 is FQGNSA in the germline V gene. The length of the CDR3 is 15 residues. The CDR3 DNA reads TGTGCCAGCAGCTTTATCGGAGGGGGCAGTCAGCCCCAGCATTTT. Amino acid sequence: CASSFIGGGSQPQHF.

This clonotype was counted many times. The V and J genes are TRBV3-1 and TRBJ1-1; 9 nucleotides align to TRBD1. Trimming removed 6 bases from V and 5 bases from J; junction bases left unmatched: 4. CDR1 is LGHDT and CDR2 is YNNKEL in the germline V gene (reference sequence). The CDR3 runs to 13 residues. The CDR3 DNA reads as TGTGCCAGCAGGTTCGGACAGGGGACTGAAGCTTTCTTT. Protein sequence: CASRFGQGTEAFF. The entire variable domain, with the rest obtained from reference TRBV3-1 and TRBJ1-1, is as follows: DTAVSQTPKYLVTQMGNDKSIKCEQNLGHDTMYWYKQDSKKFLKIMFSYNNKELIINETVPNRFSPKSPDKAHLNLHINSLELGDSAVYFCASRFGQGTEAFFGQGTRLTVV.

This clonotype was picked up many times. The V gene is TRBV9, the J gene TRBJ1-1, with D uncertain. CDR1 is SGDLS, CDR2 YYNGEE, per germline. V was shortened by 0 bases and J by 1 base, with 16 bases between the two germline ends. The CDR3 runs 17 residues. The CDR3 DNA reads TGTGCCAGCAGCGTAGTGGAGGGAATACCGTCGAACACTGAAGCTTTCTTT. Translated, it gives CASSVVEGIPSNTEAFF.

This clonotype occurred many times. The rearrangement links TRBV9 to TRBJ2-2; the match to TRBD2 covers 8 bases. In germline, CDR1 is SGDLS, CDR2 YYNGEE. The V gene end was trimmed by 4 bases and the J gene end by 4 bases; junction bases not matched to a gene: 9. This CDR3 contains 16 residues. The CDR3 sequence: CASSPLGLAGTGELFF. CDR3 DNA sequence: TGTGCCAGCAGCCCCCTGGGGCTAGCGGGCACCGGGGAGCTGTTTTTT.

This clonotype was counted at least ten times. The chain recombines TRBV11-2 with TRBJ2-7; TRBD1 is a possible D gene (6 bases). Germline loops: CDR1 SGHAT, CDR2 FQNNGV. V lost 5 bases to trimming and J lost 7 bases, with 15 bases between them. The length of the CDR3 is 13 residues. Written as DNA, the CDR3 is TGTGCCAGCAGCCGGGACACTCAATGGGAGCAGTACTTC. Encoded protein: CASSRDTQWEQYF. Together with reference TRBV11-2 and TRBJ2-7, the CDR3 gives the full variable domain: EAGVAQSPRYKIIEKRQSVAFWCNPISGHATLYWYQQILGQGPKLLIQFQNNGVVDDSQLPKDRFSAERLKGVDSTLKIQPAKLEDSAVYLCASSRDTQWEQYFGPGTRLTVT.

This clonotype was detected ten times or more. The chain joins TRBV6-1 to TRBJ2-2; D is unresolved. The CDR3 has 14 residues. Germline CDR1 reads MNHNS; CDR2 reads SASEGT. The germline V and J ends were trimmed by 9 bases and 4 bases, with 15 bases remaining between them. The CDR3: CASVVGMVTGELFF. The CDR3 region has the DNA TGTGCCAGTGTGGTAGGGATGGTCACCGGGGAGCTGTTTTTT.